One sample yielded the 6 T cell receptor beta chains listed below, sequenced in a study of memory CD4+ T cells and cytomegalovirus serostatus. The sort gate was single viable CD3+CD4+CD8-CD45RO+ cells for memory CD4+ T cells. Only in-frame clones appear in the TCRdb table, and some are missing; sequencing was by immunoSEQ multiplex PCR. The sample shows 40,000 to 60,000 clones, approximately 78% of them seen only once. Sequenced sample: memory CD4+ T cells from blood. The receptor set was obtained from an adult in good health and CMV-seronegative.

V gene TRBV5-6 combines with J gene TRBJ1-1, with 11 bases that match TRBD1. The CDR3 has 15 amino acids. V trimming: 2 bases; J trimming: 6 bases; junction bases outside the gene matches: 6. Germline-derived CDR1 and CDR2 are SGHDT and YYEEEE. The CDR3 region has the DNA TGTGCCAGCAGCTTAATCCCGGGACAGGGGGCTGAAGCTTTCTTT. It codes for CASSLIPGQGAEAFF.

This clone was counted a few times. CDR3 loop: CASSYTAGNTIYF. The DNA for the CDR3 is TGTGCCAGCAGTTACACAGCTGGAAACACCATATATTTT. This rearrangement joins TRBV6-5 to TRBJ1-3, with D unclear. V lost 2 bases to trimming and J lost 2 bases, with 4 bases between them. The CDR3 runs 13 residues. Germline CDR1 is MNHEY and CDR2 is SVGAGI.

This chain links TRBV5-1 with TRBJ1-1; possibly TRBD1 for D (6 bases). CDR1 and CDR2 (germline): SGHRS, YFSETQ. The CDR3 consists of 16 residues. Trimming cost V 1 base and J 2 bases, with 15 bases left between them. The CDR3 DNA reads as TGCGCCAGCAGCTTGCTTGTAGGGGGGCCAAACACTGAAGCTTTCTTT. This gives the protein CASSLLVGGPNTEAFF.

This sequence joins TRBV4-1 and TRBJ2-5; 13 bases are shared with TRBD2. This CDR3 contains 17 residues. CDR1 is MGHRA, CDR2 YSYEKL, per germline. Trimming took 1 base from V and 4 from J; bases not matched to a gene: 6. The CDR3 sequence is CASSQAPLAGGRETQYF. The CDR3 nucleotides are TGCGCCAGCAGCCAAGCTCCACTAGCGGGGGGGCGAGAGACCCAGTACTTC.

As DNA, the CDR3 is TGTGCCAGTAAGAGTCTAGTAGCAACGAATGAGCAGTTCTTC. This gives the protein CASKSLVATNEQFF. J is TRBJ2-1 and V is TRBV19; the D is unclear. CDR3 length: 14 amino acids. Germline assignment: CDR1 LNHDA and CDR2 SQIVND (reference sequence). Trimming left V 7 bases short and J 7 bases short, with 17 bases between.

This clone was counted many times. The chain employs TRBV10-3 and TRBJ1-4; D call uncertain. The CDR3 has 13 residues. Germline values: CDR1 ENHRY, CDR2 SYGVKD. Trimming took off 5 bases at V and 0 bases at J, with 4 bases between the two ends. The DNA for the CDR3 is TGTGCCATCAGTCGATCAACTAATGAAAAACTGTTTTTT. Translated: CAISRSTNEKLFF.